This T cell receptor (beta chain) was profiled in a study of T cells in localized non-small cell lung cancer. General study results and limits: An association was observed between higher blood T cell density and longer overall survival. The study detected a median approximately 50 of the top 100 tumor clones in adjacent lung. Peak T cell clonality was found in uninvolved adjacent lung, exceeding tumor.

This clone was detected only a few times. The antigen remains unidentified. Method: immunoSEQ multiplex PCR; TCRdb's copy keeps in-frame clones and lacks some. The sample holds some 64,000 clones; about four fifths are singletons and the top ten take under 5%. This CDR3 comprises 15 residues. The V end was cut by 5 bases, the J end by 6 bases, with 18 bases between. Germline V CDR1 and CDR2: SGHTS, YDEGEE. This chain connects TRBV5-8 to TRBJ1-5, with a weak D call TRBD1 (5 bases). This sequence originates from a man aged 35 to 69 with stage II lung adenocarcinoma. Sequencing used PBMCs, obtained before any cancer treatment. The CDR3 spells CASSTGLRRGQPQHF. CDR3 nucleotides: TGTGCCAGCAGTACGGGACTTCGGAGGGGTCAGCCCCAGCATTTT.